This T cell receptor beta chain derives from a study of identical twins. This clonotype was picked up a small number of times. Template switching introduced a universal primer site, and the cDNA bore unique molecular identifiers. One entry per CDR3 protein results from TCRdb running MiXCR on the 5' RACE reads. The sample lists hundreds of thousands of distinct CDR3 sequences; roughly an eighth were seen once. These same data were also listed under a study on yellow fever vaccine responses in identical twins.

This receptor was identified in a young woman in good health. Sequencing was carried out using CD8+ T cells sorted from blood.

The CDR3 spells CASSTFWAAGVTGELFF. The CDR3 region has the DNA TGTGCCAGCAGCACCTTTTGGGCCGCAGGTGTCACCGGGGAGCTGTTTTTT. The chain carries TRBV5-5 and TRBJ2-2; D not resolved. The CDR3 spans 17 residues. V shed 4 bases and J shed 4 bases, with 20 bases lying between them. Germline V gene lookup returns CDR1 SGHKS and CDR2 YYEKEE (reference sequence).